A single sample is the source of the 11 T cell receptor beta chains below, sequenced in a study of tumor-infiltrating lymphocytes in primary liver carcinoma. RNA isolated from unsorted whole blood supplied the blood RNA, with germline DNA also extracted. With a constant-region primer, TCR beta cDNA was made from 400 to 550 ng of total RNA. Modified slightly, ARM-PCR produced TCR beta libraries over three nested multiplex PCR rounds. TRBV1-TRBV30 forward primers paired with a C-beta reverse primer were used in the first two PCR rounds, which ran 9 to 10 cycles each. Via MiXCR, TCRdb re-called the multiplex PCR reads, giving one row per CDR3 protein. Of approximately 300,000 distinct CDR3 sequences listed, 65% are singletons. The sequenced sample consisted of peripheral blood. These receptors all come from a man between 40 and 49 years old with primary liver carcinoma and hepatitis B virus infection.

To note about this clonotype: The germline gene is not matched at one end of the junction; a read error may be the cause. CDR3 region: CASSYWDLETQYF. In DNA, the CDR3 is TGTGCTAGCAGTTACTGGGACTTAGAGACCCAGTACTTC. The chain employs TRBV5-4 and TRBJ2-5; D may be TRBD2 (6 bases). Germline assignment: CDR1 SGHNT and CDR2 YYREEE (reference sequence). This CDR3 has 13 residues.

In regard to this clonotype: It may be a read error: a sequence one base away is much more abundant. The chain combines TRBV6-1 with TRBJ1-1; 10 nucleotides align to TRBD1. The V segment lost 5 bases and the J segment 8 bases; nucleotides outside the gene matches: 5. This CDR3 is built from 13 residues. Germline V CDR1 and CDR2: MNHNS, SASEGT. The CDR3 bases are TGTGCCAGCAGTACGTGGGACAGGGGAGAAGCTTTCTTT. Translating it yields CASSTWDRGEAFF.

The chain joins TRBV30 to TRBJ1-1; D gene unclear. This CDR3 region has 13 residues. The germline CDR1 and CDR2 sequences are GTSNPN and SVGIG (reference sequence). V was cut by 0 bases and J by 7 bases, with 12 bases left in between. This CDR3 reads CAWSVRRLIEAFF. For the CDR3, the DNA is TGTGCCTGGAGTGTACGTAGATTGATTGAAGCTTTCTTT.

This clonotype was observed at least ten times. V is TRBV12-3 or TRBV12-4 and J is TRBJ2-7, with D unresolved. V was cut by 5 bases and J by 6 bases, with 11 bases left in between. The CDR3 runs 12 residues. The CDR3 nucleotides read TGTGCCAGCAGTGTCATGGGTGTCGAGCAGTACTTC. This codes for CASSVMGVEQYF.

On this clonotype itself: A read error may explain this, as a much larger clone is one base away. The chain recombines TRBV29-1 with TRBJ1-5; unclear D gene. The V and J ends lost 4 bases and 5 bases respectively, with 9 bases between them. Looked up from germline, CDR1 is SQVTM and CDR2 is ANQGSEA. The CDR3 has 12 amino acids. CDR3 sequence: CSVVVPDQPQHF. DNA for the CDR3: TGCAGCGTTGTAGTTCCTGATCAGCCCCAGCATTTT.

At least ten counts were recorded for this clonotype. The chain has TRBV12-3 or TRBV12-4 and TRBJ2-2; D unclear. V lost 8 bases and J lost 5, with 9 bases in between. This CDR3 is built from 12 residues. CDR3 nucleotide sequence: TGTGCCAGCGTCCTAGGTACCGGGGAGCTGTTTTTT. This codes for CASVLGTGELFF.

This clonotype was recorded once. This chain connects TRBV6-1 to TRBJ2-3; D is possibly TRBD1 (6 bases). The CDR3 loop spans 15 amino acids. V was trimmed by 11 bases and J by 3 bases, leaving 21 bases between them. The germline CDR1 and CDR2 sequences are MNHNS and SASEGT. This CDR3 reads CAYGTGAGVTDTQYF. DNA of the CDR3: TGTGCCTACGGAACCGGGGCAGGGGTTACAGATACGCAGTATTTT.

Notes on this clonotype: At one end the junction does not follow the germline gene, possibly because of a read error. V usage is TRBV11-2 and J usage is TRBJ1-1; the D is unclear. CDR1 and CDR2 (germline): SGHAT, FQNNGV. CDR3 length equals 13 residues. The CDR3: CARSLELRASAFF. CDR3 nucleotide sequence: TGTGCCAGAAGCTTAGAACTACGCGCCTCCGCTTTCTTT.

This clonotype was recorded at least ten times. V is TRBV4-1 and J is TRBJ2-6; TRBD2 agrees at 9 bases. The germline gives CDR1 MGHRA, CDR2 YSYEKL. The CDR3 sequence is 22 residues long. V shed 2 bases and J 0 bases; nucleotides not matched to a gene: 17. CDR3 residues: CASSQKIRASGEVGSGANVLTF. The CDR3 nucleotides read TGCGCCAGCAGCCAAAAAATTAGGGCTAGCGGGGAGGTAGGCTCTGGGGCCAACGTCCTGACTTTC.

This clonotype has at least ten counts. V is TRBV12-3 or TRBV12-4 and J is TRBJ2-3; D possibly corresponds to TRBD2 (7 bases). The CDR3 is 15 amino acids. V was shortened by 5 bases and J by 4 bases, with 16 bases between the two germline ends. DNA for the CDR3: TGTGCCAGCAGTGCAGCGGGACATCAGGCAGATACGCAGTATTTT. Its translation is CASSAAGHQADTQYF.

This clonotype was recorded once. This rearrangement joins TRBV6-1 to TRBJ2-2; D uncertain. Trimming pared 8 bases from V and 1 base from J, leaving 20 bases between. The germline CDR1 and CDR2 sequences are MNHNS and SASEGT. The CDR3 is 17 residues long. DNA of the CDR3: TGTGCCAGCTGCTCCCTATGGGCGCCTGGGAACACCGGGGAGCTGTTTTTT. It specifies CASCSLWAPGNTGELFF.